The entry below describes one T cell receptor (beta chain). This entry comes from a study of blood T cell repertoires in COVID-19. Study-wide context: Sites across the United States, Italy and Spain contributed samples from acute and convalescent COVID-19. PBMCs, B-cell-depleted T cells, or T cells provided the cDNA or gDNA that made up the material.

Only in-frame clones appear in the TCRdb table, and some are missing; sequencing was by immunoSEQ multiplex PCR. The repertoire has some 130,000 clones, roughly three quarters of them found once; the top ten carry around 1.8%. CDR3 length: 13 residues. From germline, CDR1 is SNHLY and CDR2 FYNNEI. J gave up 5 bases and V 5 bases, and 4 bases lay outside the gene matches. Sequenced material: peripheral blood. This receptor was identified in a woman in her seventies with acute or convalescent COVID-19. This chain connects TRBV2 to TRBJ1-1, with TRBD1 matching 8 bases. The CDR3 spells CASSLDRETEAFF. Written as DNA, the CDR3 is TGTGCCAGCAGTCTGGACAGGGAGACTGAAGCTTTCTTT.